Listed below are T cell receptor beta chains from one sample, sequenced in a study of post-analysis software for immune sequencing data. In TCRdb, the PCR reads were re-called with MiXCR into one record per CDR3 protein. The data show roughly 600,000 distinct CDR3 sequences, roughly 45% seen once. Sequencing was done on a sample of blood. All receptors derive from a girl aged 10 to 17 with multiple sclerosis. Each CDR3 is given with its conserved first and last residue. The D gene is left open where the match is weak. The listing skips clone size in some rows; elsewhere it reads once, few, many or a size class.

.	15	few	TRBJ1-2	TRBV18	CASSPRGRWDYGYTF	TGTGCCAGCTCACCACGAGGGCGGTGGGACTATGGCTACACCTTC
TRBD1	13	.	TRBJ2-1	TRBV27	CASGIRGYNEQFF	TGTGCCAGCGGGATCAGGGGGTACAATGAGCAGTTCTTC
.	14	.	TRBJ2-7	TRBV6-5	CASSSGPLIGEQYF	TGTGCCAGCAGTTCCGGGCCCCTTATAGGGGAGCAGTACTTC
.	11	once	TRBJ1-2	TRBV12-3/TRBV12-4	CASRSGAEYTF	TGTGCCAGCAGATCCGGAGCAGAATACACCTTC
TRBD1	18	.	TRBJ2-1	TRBV5-6	CASSLPHLGTGRKNAQFF	TGTGCCAGCAGCTTGCCGCACCTCGGGACAGGGAGGAAAAATGCGCAGTTCTTC
.	15	.	TRBJ1-5	TRBV6-5	CASSGGFGGNQPQHF	TGTGCCAGCAGTGGGGGCTTCGGAGGCAATCAGCCCCAGCATTTT
TRBD2	16	.	TRBJ2-7	TRBV5-1	CASSLEASGRADEQYF	TGCGCCAGCAGCTTGGAGGCTAGCGGGAGGGCGGACGAGCAGTACTTC
.	14	.	TRBJ1-1	TRBV5-1	CASSRGRVDTEAFF	TGCGCCAGCAGCCGGGGCAGGGTTGACACTGAAGCTTTCTTT
TRBD2	17	.	TRBJ2-1	TRBV12-3/TRBV12-4	CASSSTGGSTSYNEQFF	TGTGCCAGCAGTTCAACGGGGGGGTCGACCTCCTACAATGAGCAGTTCTTC
TRBD2	15	many	TRBJ2-7	TRBV12-3/TRBV12-4	CASSSQAGGGYEQYF	TGTGCCAGCAGTTCCCAAGCGGGAGGGGGCTACGAGCAGTACTTC